The 3 T cell receptor beta chains given below trace back to one sample, sequenced in a study of CD8+ T cells in alopecia areata. RNA was isolated and reverse transcribed to cDNA, the sequencing template. Produced via immunoSEQ multiplex PCR; TCRdb's table is partial and in-frame only. The repertoire consists of 89,000 or so clones, with approximately 50% occurring once and the leading ten covering around 5.7%. The source material was NKG2D-high CD8+ T cells sorted from blood. These receptors all come from a human donor with alopecia areata.

The CDR3 bases are TGCAGCGTTGGGACAGGGGCTAACTATGGCTACACCTTC. This codes for CSVGTGANYGYTF. V usage is TRBV29-1 and J usage is TRBJ1-2, with 9 bases fitting TRBD1. The CDR3 loop spans 13 amino acids. V lost 4 bases and J lost 0; bases outside the gene matches: 0. Germline CDR1 SQVTM, CDR2 ANQGSEA. The variable domain in full, with the rest retrieved from reference TRBV29-1 and TRBJ1-2, is SAVISQKPSRDICQRGTSLTIQCQVDSQVTMMFWYRQQPGQSLTLIATANQGSEATYESGFVIDKFPISRPNLTFSTLTVSNMSPEDSSIYLCSVGTGANYGYTFGSGTRLTVV.

This clone showed up just a few times. This chain links TRBV28 with TRBJ2-7, with 9 nucleotides matching TRBD2. The CDR3 is 15 amino acids. The ends lost 6 bases at V and 4 bases at J; junction bases unmatched: 10. The germline V gene encodes CDR1 MDHEN and CDR2 SYDVKM. The CDR3 sequence is CASRIAWAGGYEQYF. In nucleotides, the CDR3 is TGTGCCAGCAGGATTGCCTGGGCGGGAGGGTACGAGCAGTACTTC.

The CDR3 nucleotides read TGTGCCAGCAGCTTGGTAGGACAGTCTCAAGAGACCCAGTACTTC. This encodes CASSLVGQSQETQYF. The rearrangement joins TRBV5-4 to TRBJ2-5, with D perhaps TRBD1 (6 bases). CDR1 is SGHNT, CDR2 YYREEE, per germline (reference sequence). The CDR3 has 15 residues. The germline V and J ends were trimmed by 0 bases and 2 bases, with 11 bases remaining between them. The full variable domain, rest sourced from reference TRBV5-4 and TRBJ2-5, is ETGVTQSPTHLIKTRGQQVTLRCSSQSGHNTVSWYQQALGQGPQFIFQYYREEENGRGNFPPRFSGLQFPNYSSELNVNALELDDSALYLCASSLVGQSQETQYFGPGTRLLVL.